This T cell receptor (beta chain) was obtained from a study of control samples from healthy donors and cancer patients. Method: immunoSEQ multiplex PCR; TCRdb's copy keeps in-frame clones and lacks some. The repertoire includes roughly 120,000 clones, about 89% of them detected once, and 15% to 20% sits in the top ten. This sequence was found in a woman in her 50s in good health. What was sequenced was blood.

The CDR3 region has the DNA TGTGCCAGCAGTTTAAGGGACTTTGAGCAGTTCTTC. As protein: CASSLRDFEQFF. The rearrangement uses TRBV28 and TRBJ2-1; a possible D gene is TRBD2 (6 bases). The germline V and J ends were trimmed by 2 bases and 9 bases, with 8 bases remaining between them. Germline CDR1 reads MDHEN; CDR2 reads SYDVKM. The CDR3 totals 12 residues.